This TCR beta chain appears in the sequencing data of a study of fetal regulatory T cell absence and autoimmunity (dated by TCRdb to the late 2010s). General notes on the study: Exocrine pancreas autoimmunity was seen in the IPEX patients without clinical diabetes. Overall study outcomes, separate from this receptor: Significant oligoclonal enrichment of the TCR compartment was observed in pancreas versus cord blood, with some top clones enriched more than 80-fold. Cord blood and pancreas had broadly similar TRB gene family usage, which resembled published neonatal and adult repertoires. The oligoclonal enrichment was interpreted as supporting antigen-driven autoimmunity in the pancreas before birth in IPEX syndrome.

Trimming removed 5 bases from V and 5 bases from J, leaving 18 bases between the germline ends. CDR1 is given as MNHEY and CDR2 as SMNVEV, both from the germline V gene (reference sequence). Measured from the cysteine to the phenylalanine, the CDR3 is 15 residues long. Just CDR3 DNA is preserved here, 45 bases in frame from base 1. On the immunoSEQ human TCRbeta survey platform, a two-step multiplex PCR amplified and barcoded the TCRbeta CDR3 regions. Libraries were sequenced on Illumina instruments, with IgH sequenced in parallel from the same samples. On the study's bioinformatics: To remove PCR and sequencing errors, raw reads were filtered against IMGT V, D, J definitions and grouped with a nearest-neighbor algorithm. Clones were defined by identical nucleotide sequence; differential abundance between tissues used per-clone Fisher exact tests with pFDR threshold p<0.01. Clones with frequencies too low for statistical inference were excluded by a minimum inclusion filter of 10 in either sample. The immunoSEQ Analyzer was used for pairwise clonal comparisons, while IMGT tools were used to assess gene family usage. As stored in TCRdb, this immuneACCESS dataset retains in-frame rearrangements with V and J assigned. A fraction of the clones does not appear; measured against another copy, unresolved V genes explain less than half of the discrepancy, and the remainder lacks a known reason. D and trimming come from the DNA, and the V and J calls and clone size come from that table. Across this sample there are roughly 95,000 clones, with approximately 79% seen only once. Of the sample, just under 2% is held by the ten largest clones.

Repertoire sequencing was done on genomic DNA taken from frozen pancreas tissue. The DNeasy Blood and Tissue Kit was used to extract roughly 2-3.1 ug of genomic DNA from either umbilical cord blood or frozen pancreas. There are a few counts of this clone. Its target antigen remains unknown. Base qualities are not at hand, and no much larger clone is one base apart. The chain uses TRBV27 and TRBJ2-5; a tentative D call is TRBD2 (7 bases match). Sequenced: pancreas tissue. The TCR was taken from a male donor with IPEX syndrome. At the DNA level, the sequence is TGTGCCAGCAGTCTCCTTGGGGGGGGCAGGGAGACCCAGTACTTC. The resulting protein is CASSLLGGGRETQYF.